This record concerns one T cell receptor (beta chain) sequence. Its antigen is still unknown. These donors, healthy bone marrow donors, were studied. This entry is derived from a study of cytomegalovirus exposure and HLA in healthy donors. Whole-study findings and limits: Productive status was seen about 87% or about 30% of the time for most TCR beta V segments in an earlier analysis.

PCR was performed using 60 Vbeta and 13 Jbeta primers. TCRdb's copy holds only in-frame clones and misses some; the assay was immunoSEQ multiplex PCR. The sample lists fewer than 250,000 clones; around 76% were seen once. This CDR3 spans 10 amino acids. CDR1 is MGHDK, CDR2 SYGVNS, per germline. Between the trimmed V and J ends, which lost 7 bases and 3 bases, there was a span of 3 bases. This chain uses TRBV25-1 with TRBJ2-5, with D hard to call. The source is a man between 35 and 55 years old in good health and CMV-seropositive. Material for sequencing was PBMCs. Written as DNA, the CDR3 is TGTGCCAGCATTAAAGAGACCCAGTACTTC. As protein: CASIKETQYF.